This T cell receptor (beta chain) emerged from a study of blood T cell repertoires in COVID-19. Study-level information: PBMCs, B-cell-depleted T cells, or T cells were the source of the cDNA or gDNA that made up the material.

Here immunoSEQ multiplex PCR was the method, and the copy in TCRdb shows in-frame clones only, minus some. The sample holds 110,000 or so clones, roughly 80% seen once. The V gene lost 1 base and the J gene lost 3 bases, with 22 bases spanning the gap. The CDR3 is 20 residues long. The germline gives CDR1 LGHDT, CDR2 YNNKEL (reference sequence). The sequence came from a man aged 45-60 years with acute or convalescent COVID-19. The chain joins TRBV3-1 (or the pseudogene TRBV3-2) to TRBJ2-6; maybe TRBD1 (6 bases). Sequencing was carried out using peripheral blood. The CDR3: CASSQVEGVLSPYGANVLTF. For the CDR3, the DNA is TGTGCCAGCAGCCAAGTAGAGGGGGTTCTTAGTCCCTATGGGGCCAACGTCCTGACTTTC.